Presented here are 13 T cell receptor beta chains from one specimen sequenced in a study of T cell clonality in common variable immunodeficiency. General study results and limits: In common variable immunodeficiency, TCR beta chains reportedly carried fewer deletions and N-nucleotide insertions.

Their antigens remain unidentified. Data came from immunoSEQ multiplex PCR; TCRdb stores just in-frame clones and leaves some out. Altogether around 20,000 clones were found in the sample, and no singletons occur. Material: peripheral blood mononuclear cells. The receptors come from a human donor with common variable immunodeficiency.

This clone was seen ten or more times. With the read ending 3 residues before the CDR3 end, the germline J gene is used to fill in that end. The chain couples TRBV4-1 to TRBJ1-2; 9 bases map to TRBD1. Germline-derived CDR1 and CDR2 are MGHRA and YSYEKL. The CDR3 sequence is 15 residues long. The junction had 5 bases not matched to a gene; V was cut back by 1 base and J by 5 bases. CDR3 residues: CASSQVFGTGYGYTF. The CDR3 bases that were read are TGCGCCAGCAGCCAAGTATTCGGGACAGGGTATGGC.

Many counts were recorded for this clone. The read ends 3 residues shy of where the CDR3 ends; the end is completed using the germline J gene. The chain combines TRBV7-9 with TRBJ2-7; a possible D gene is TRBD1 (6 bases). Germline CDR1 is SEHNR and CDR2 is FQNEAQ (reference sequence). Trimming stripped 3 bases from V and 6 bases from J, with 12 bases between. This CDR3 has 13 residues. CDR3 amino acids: CASSLMGASEQYF. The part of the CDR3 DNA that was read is TGTGCCAGCAGCTTGATGGGGGCGAGCGAG.

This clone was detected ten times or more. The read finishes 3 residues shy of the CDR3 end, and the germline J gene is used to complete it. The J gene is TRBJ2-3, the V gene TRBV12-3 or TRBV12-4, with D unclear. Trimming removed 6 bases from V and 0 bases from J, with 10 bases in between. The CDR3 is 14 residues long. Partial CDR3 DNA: TGTGCCAGCAGCGCCCAACTTAGCACAGATACG. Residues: CASSAQLSTDT. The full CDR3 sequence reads CASSAQLSTDTQYF.

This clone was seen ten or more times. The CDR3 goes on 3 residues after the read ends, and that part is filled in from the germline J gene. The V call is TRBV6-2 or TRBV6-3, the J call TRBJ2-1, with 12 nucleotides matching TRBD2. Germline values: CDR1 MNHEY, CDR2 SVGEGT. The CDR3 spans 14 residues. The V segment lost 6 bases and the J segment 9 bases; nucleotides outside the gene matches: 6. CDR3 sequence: CASRGLAGIGEQFF. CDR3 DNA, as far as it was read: TGTGCCAGCAGAGGACTAGCGGGGATCGGTGAG.

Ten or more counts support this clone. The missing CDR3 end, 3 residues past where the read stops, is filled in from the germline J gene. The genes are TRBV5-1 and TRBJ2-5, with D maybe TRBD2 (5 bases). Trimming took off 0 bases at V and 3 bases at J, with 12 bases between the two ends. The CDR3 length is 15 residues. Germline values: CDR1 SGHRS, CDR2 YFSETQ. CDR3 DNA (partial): TGCGCCAGCAGCTTGGGGATAAGCGGCGAAGAGACC. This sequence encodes CASSLGISGEET. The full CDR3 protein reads CASSLGISGEETQYF. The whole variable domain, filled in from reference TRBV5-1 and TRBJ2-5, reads KAGVTQTPRYLIKTRGQQVTLSCSPISGHRSVSWYQQTPGQGLQFLFEYFSETQRNKGNFPGRFSGRQFSNSRSEMNVSTLELGDSALYLCASSLGISGEETQYFGPGTRLLVL.

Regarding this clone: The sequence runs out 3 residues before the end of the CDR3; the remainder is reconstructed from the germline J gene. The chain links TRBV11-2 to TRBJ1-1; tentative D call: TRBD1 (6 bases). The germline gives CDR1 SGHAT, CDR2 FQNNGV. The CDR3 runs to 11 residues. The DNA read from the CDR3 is TGTGCCAGCAGCTTCGGACAGCAA. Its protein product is CASSFGQQ. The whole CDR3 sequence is CASSFGQQAFF.

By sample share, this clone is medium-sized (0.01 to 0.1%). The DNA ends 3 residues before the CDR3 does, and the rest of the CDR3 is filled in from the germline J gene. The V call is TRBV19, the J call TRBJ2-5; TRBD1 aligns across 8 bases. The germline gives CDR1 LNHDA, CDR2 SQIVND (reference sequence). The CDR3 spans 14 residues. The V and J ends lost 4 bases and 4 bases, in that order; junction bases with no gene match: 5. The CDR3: CASSTVTGVETQYF. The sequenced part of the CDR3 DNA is TGTGCCAGTAGTACCGTGACAGGGGTAGAGACC. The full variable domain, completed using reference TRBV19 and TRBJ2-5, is DGGITQSPKYLFRKEGQNVTLSCEQNLNHDAMYWYRQDPGQGLRLIYYSQIVNDFQKGDIAEGYSVSREKKESFPLTVTSAQKNPTAFYLCASSTVTGVETQYFGPGTRLLVL.

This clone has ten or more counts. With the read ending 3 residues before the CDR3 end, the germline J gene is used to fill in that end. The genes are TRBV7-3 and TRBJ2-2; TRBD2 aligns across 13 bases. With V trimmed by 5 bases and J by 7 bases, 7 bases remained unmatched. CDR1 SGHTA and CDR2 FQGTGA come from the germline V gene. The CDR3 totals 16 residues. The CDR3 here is CASSRGLAGAGGELFF. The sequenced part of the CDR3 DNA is TGTGCCAGCAGCCGAGGACTAGCGGGGGCTGGCGGGGAG. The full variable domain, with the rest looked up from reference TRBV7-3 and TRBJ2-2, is GAGVSQTPSNKVTEKGKYVELRCDPISGHTALYWYRQSLGQGPEFLIYFQGTGAADDSGLPNDRFFAVRPEGSVSTLKIQRTERGDSAVYLCASSRGLAGAGGELFFGEGSRLTVL.

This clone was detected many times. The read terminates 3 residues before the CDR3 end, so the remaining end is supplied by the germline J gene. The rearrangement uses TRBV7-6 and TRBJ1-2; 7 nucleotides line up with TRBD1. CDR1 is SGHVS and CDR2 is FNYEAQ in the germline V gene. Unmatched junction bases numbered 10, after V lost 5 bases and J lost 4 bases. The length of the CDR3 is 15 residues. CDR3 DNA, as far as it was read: TGTGCCAGCAGCGCCCGACAGGGCAAATTCTATGGC. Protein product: CASSARQGKFYG. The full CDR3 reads CASSARQGKFYGYTF.

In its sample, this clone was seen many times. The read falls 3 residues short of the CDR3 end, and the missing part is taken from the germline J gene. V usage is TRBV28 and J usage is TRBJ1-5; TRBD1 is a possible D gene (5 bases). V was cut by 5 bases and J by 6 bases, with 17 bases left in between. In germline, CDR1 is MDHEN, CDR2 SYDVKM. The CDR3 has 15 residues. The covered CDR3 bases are TGTGCCAGCAGTCCACCTCAGGGTGAGGGTCAGCCC. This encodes CASSPPQGEGQP. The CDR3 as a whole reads CASSPPQGEGQPQHF. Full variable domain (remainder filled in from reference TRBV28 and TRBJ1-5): DVKVTQSSRYLVKRTGEKVFLECVQDMDHENMFWYRQDPGLGLRLIYFSYDVKMKEKGDIPEGYSVSREKKERFSLILESASTNQTSMYLCASSPPQGEGQPQHFGDGTRLSIL.

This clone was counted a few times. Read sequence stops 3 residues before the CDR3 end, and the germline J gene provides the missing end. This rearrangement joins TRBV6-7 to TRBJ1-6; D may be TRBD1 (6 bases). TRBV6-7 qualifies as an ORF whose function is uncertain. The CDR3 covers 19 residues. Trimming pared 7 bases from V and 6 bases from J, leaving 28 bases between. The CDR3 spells CASMGPHGTQKGANSPLHF. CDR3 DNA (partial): TGTGCCAGCATGGGGCCGCATGGGACACAAAAAGGCGCTAATTCACCC.

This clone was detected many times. CDR3 loop: CASSPGAEGHGYTF. CDR3 bases read: TGTGCCAGCAGCCCCGGTGCAGAAGGGCATGGC. The chain carries TRBV5-4 and TRBJ1-2, with D uncertain. The CDR3 extends 3 residues past the end of the read, so its final part is completed from the germline J gene. Germline V gene data show CDR1 as SGHNT and CDR2 as YYREEE (reference sequence). The length of the CDR3 is 14 residues. V was pared by 4 bases and J by 6 bases, with 16 bases between.

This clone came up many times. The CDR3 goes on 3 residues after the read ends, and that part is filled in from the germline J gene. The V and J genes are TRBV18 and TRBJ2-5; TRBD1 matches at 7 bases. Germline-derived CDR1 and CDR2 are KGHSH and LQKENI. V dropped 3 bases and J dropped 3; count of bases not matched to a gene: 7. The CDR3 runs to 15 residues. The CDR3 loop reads CASSPNRGYEETQYF. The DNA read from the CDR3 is TGTGCCAGCTCACCGAACAGGGGATATGAAGAGACC.